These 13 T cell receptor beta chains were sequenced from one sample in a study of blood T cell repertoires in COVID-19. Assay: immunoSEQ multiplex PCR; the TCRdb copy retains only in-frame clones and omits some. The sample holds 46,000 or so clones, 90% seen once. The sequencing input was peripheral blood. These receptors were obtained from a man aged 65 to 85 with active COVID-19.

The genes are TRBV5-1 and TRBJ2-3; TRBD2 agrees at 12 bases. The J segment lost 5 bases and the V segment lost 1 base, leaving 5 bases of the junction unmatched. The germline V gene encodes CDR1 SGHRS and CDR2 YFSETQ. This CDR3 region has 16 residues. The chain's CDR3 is CASSLLLAGGVDTQYF. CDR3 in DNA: TGCGCCAGCAGCTTGTTACTAGCGGGAGGTGTAGATACGCAGTATTTT.

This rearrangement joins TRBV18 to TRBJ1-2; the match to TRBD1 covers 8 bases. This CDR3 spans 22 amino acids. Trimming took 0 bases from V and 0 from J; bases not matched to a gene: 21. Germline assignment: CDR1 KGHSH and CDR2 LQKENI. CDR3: CASSPPGRHNRDRTDPNYGYTF. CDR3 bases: TGTGCCAGCTCACCACCGGGAAGACACAACCGGGACAGGACCGATCCTAACTATGGCTACACCTTC.

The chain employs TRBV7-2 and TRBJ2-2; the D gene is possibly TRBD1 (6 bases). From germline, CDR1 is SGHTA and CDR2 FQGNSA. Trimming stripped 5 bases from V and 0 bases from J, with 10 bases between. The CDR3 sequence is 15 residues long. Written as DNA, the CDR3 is TGTGCCAGCAGCCCACAGGGCGCGAACACCGGGGAGCTGTTTTTT. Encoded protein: CASSPQGANTGELFF.

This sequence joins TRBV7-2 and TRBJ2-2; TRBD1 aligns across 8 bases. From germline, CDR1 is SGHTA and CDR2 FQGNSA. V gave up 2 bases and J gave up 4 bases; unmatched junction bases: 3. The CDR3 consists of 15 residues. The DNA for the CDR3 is TGTGCCAGCAGCTTACAGACAGGGGTCACCGGGGAGCTGTTTTTT. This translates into CASSLQTGVTGELFF.

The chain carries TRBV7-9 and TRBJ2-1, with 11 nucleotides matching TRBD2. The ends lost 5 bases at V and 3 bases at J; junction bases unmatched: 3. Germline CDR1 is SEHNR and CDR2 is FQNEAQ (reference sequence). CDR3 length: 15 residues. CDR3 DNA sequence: TGTGCCAGCAGCCTGACTAGCGGGGTCTACAATGAGCAGTTCTTC. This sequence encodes CASSLTSGVYNEQFF.

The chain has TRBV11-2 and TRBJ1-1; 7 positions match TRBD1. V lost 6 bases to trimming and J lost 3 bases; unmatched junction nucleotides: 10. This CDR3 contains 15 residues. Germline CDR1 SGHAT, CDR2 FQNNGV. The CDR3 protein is CASSGTGTAYTEAFF. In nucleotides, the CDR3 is TGTGCCAGCAGTGGGACCGGGACAGCTTACACTGAAGCTTTCTTT.

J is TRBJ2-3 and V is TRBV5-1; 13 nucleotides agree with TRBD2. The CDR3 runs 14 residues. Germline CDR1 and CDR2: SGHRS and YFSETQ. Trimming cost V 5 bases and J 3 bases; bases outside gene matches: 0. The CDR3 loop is CASRTSGGTDTQYF. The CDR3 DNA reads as TGCGCCAGCAGGACTAGCGGGGGGACAGATACGCAGTATTTT.

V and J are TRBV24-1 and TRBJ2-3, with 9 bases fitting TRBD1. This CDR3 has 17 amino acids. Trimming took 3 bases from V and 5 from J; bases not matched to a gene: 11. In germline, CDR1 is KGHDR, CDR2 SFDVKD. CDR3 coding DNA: TGTGCCACCAGTGATGCCGACGGGAGACAGGGGGGAGATACGCAGTATTTT. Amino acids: CATSDADGRQGGDTQYF.

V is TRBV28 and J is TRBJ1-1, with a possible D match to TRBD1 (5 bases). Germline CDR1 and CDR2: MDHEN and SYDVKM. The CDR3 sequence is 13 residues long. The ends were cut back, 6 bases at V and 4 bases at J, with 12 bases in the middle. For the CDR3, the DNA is TGTGCCAGCAGGGCCGGGGGGTCCACTGAAGCTTTCTTT. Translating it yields CASRAGGSTEAFF.

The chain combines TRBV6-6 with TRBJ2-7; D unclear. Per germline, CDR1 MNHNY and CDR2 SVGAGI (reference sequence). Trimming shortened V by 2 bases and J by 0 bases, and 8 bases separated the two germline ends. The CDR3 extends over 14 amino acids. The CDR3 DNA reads TGTGCCAGCAGTTACGTCGGAGCCTCCTACGAGCAGTACTTC. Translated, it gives CASSYVGASYEQYF.

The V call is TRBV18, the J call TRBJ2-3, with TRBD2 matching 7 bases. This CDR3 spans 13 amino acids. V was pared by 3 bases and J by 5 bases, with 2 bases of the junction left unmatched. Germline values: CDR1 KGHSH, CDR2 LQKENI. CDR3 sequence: CASSPPGGDTQYF. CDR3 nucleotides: TGTGCCAGCTCACCCCCGGGGGGAGATACGCAGTATTTT.

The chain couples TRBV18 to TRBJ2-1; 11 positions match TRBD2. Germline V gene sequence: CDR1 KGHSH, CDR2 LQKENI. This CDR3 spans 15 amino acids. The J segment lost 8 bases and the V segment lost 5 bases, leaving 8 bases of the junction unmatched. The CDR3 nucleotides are TGTGCCAGCTCAAAAAAACTAGCGGGAGAGGATGAGCAGTTCTTC. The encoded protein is CASSKKLAGEDEQFF.

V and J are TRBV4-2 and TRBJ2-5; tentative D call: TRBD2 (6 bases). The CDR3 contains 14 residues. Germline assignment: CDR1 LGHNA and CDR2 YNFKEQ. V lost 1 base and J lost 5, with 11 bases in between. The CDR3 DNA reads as TGTGCCAGCAGCCAAGGGCGAGCGGGCGAGACCCAGTACTTC. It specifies CASSQGRAGETQYF.